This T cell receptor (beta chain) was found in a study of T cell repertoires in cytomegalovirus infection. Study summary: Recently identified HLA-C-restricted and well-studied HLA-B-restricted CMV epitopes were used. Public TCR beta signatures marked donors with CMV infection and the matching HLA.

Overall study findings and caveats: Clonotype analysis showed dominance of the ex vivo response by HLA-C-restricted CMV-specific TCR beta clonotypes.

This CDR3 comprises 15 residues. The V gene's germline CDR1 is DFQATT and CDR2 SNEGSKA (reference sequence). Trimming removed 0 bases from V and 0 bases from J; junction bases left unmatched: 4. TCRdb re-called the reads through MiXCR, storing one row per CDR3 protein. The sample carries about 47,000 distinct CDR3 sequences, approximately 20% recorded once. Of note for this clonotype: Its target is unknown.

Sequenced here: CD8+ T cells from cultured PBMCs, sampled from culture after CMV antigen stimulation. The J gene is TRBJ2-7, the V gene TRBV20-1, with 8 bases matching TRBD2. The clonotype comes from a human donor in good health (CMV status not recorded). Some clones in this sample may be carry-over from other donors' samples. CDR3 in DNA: TGCAGTGCTAGAGACGTGACTAGCGCCTCCTACGAGCAGTACTTC. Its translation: CSARDVTSASYEQYF.